Here is one TCR beta chain with its context. Original handling: Amplification of reference gene primers was used by the study to estimate nucleated cell counts. The repertoire was sequenced with immunoSEQ multiplex PCR; TCRdb's copy has only in-frame clones and lacks some. The V and J calls and clone size come from that table; D and trimming were worked out from the DNA. The sample carries roughly 160,000 clones, 79% recorded once. The sample originates from a study of blood T cell repertoires in COVID-19. The Seattle patients joined while their infection was active and were tracked longitudinally afterward. Germline values: CDR1 DFQATT, CDR2 SNEGSKA (reference sequence). The CDR3 covers 14 residues. V gave up 3 bases and J gave up 5 bases, with 14 bases separating them.

This sequence was found in an older woman with COVID-19, enrolled during active disease. The chain links TRBV20-1 to TRBJ2-1; D remains unclear. The source material was peripheral blood. The CDR3 DNA is TGCAGTGCTAGTCGCCGTACGTCGGACAATGAGCAGTTCTTC. Translation gives CSASRRTSDNEQFF.